Listed here are 27 T cell receptor beta chains from one sample, sequenced in a study of blood T cell repertoires in COVID-19. Profiling relied on immunoSEQ multiplex PCR, and the TCRdb table lists in-frame clones only, not all of them. The table lists roughly 160,000 clones, around 87% of them singletons. Sequenced input: peripheral blood. The receptors stem from a man aged 18 to 29 with acute or convalescent COVID-19.

V and J are TRBV10-1 and TRBJ2-1; the D is unclear. Germline loops: CDR1 WNHNN, CDR2 SYGVQD (reference sequence). This CDR3 contains 13 residues. V gave up 3 bases and J gave up 4 bases, with 7 bases separating them. This CDR3 reads CASSDSTYNEQFF. The CDR3 nucleotides read TGCGCCAGCAGTGATTCGACATACAATGAGCAGTTCTTC.

This clone has just one count. The chain links TRBV20-1 to TRBJ1-1; D ambiguous. This CDR3 has 13 residues. Germline V gene sequence: CDR1 DFQATT, CDR2 SNEGSKA (reference sequence). V dropped 3 bases and J dropped 4 bases, with 12 bases sitting between them. As DNA, the CDR3 is TGCAGTGCTAGTGACGAAGGAGGCACTGAAGCTTTCTTT. This encodes CSASDEGGTEAFF.

The J gene is TRBJ1-1, the V gene TRBV11-2; 7 bases match TRBD1. The CDR3 spans 13 residues. The ends lost 6 bases at V and 5 bases at J; junction bases unmatched: 6. Looked up from germline, CDR1 is SGHAT and CDR2 is FQNNGV. In DNA form, the CDR3 reads TGTGCCAGCAGTCCTTCAGGGGGGACTGAAGCTTTCTTT. This encodes CASSPSGGTEAFF.

This chain uses TRBV4-1 with TRBJ2-7; 9 nucleotides align to TRBD1. Germline CDR1 and CDR2: MGHRA and YSYEKL. The CDR3 loop spans 14 amino acids. The V and J ends lost 2 bases and 7 bases, in that order; junction bases with no gene match: 6. DNA of the CDR3: TGCGCCAGCAGCCAACGGACAGGGGCCTGGGAGCAGTACGTC. Translating gives CASSQRTGAWEQYV.

The chain is built from TRBV7-9 and TRBJ1-2, with D possibly being TRBD1 (6 bases). CDR3 size: 14 residues. Per germline, CDR1 SEHNR and CDR2 FQNEAQ (reference sequence). Between the trimmed V and J ends, which lost 4 bases and 4 bases, there was a span of 13 bases. The CDR3: CASSSSDSLYGYTF. In DNA, the CDR3 is TGTGCCAGCAGCTCATCGGACAGCCTCTATGGCTACACCTTC. The entire variable domain, with the rest obtained from reference TRBV7-9 and TRBJ1-2, is as follows: DTGVSQNPRHKITKRGQNVTFRCDPISEHNRLYWYRQTLGQGPEFLTYFQNEAQLEKSRLLSDRFSAERPKGSFSTLEIQRTEQGDSAMYLCASSSSDSLYGYTFGSGTRLTVV.

This clone appeared a few times. The rearrangement uses TRBV5-1 and TRBJ1-4, with a tentative D call TRBD1 (5 bases). V was trimmed by 2 bases and J by 5 bases, leaving 10 bases between them. The CDR3 is 14 residues long. CDR1 SGHRS and CDR2 YFSETQ come from the germline V gene. CDR3 residues: CASSFGPGNEKLFF. The CDR3 DNA follows: TGCGCCAGCAGCTTTGGGCCAGGGAATGAAAAACTGTTTTTT.

This clone was seen a single time. The chain uses TRBV7-2 and TRBJ1-2; TRBD1 is a possible D gene (6 bases). Trimming removed 0 bases at V and 4 bases at J, with 12 bases between. This CDR3 is built from 15 residues. CDR1 SGHTA and CDR2 FQGNSA come from the germline V gene. The chain's CDR3 is CASSLAGGASYGYTF. CDR3 coding DNA: TGTGCCAGCAGCTTAGCAGGGGGGGCCTCCTATGGCTACACCTTC.

A few counts support this clone. The rearrangement uses TRBV5-1 and TRBJ2-2; perhaps TRBD1 as D (6 bases). Trimming stripped 5 bases from V and 3 bases from J, with 17 bases between. CDR3 length: 16 amino acids. In germline, CDR1 is SGHRS, CDR2 YFSETQ. The CDR3 region is CASRIYRVNDTGELFF. DNA for the CDR3: TGCGCCAGCAGGATTTACAGGGTAAACGACACCGGGGAGCTGTTTTTT.

This clone was seen once. The rearrangement links TRBV7-2 to TRBJ1-1; TRBD1 aligns across 7 bases. V gave up 5 bases and J gave up 3 bases; unmatched junction bases: 3. The CDR3 extends over 13 amino acids. Germline V gene lookup returns CDR1 SGHTA and CDR2 FQGNSA. The CDR3, as DNA: TGTGCCAGCAGCACACAGGGGTACACTGAAGCTTTCTTT. As protein: CASSTQGYTEAFF. Combining the CDR3 with reference TRBV7-2 and TRBJ1-1 gives the whole variable domain GAGVSQSPSNKVTEKGKDVELRCDPISGHTALYWYRQSLGQGLEFLIYFQGNSAPDKSGLPSDRFSAERTGGSVSTLTIQRTQQEDSAVYLCASSTQGYTEAFFGQGTRLTVV.

The chain joins TRBV7-8 to TRBJ1-1; D gene ambiguous. Germline V gene lookup returns CDR1 SGHVS and CDR2 FQNEAQ. Trimming took off 8 bases at V and 5 bases at J, with 15 bases between the two ends. The CDR3 loop spans 13 amino acids. CDR3 nucleotide sequence: TGTGCCAGCGGCCAGAACGCGCTTACTGAAGCTTTCTTT. It yields the protein CASGQNALTEAFF.

This clone has only one observation. V gene TRBV7-8 combines with J gene TRBJ2-4; tentative D call: TRBD1 (6 bases). V gave up 5 bases and J gave up 8 bases, with 10 bases separating them. CDR3 length: 12 residues. Germline assignment: CDR1 SGHVS and CDR2 FQNEAQ. CDR3 bases: TGTGCCAGCAGCCCAGGGGTTGACATTCAGTACTTC. This translates into CASSPGVDIQYF.

The chain carries TRBV28 and TRBJ2-7; tentative D call: TRBD1 (7 bases). V was pared by 7 bases and J by 7 bases, with 20 bases between. This CDR3 spans 14 amino acids. Germline V CDR1 and CDR2: MDHEN, SYDVKM. Here the CDR3 DNA reads TGTGCCAGCAACACCGGGACAGCGGAGGGAGAGCAGTACGTC. The encoded protein is CASNTGTAEGEQYV.

This clone was seen only a few times. The rearrangement links TRBV7-9 to TRBJ1-3, with D perhaps TRBD1 (5 bases). Germline V gives CDR1 SEHNR, CDR2 FQNEAQ (reference sequence). The length of the CDR3 is 14 residues. V lost 8 bases, J lost 9 bases, and 20 bases lay in between. The CDR3 DNA is TGTGCCAGCGGATCAGGGCGGGGGTCCCTCACCATATATTTT. As protein: CASGSGRGSLTIYF.

V gene TRBV5-1 combines with J gene TRBJ1-4; a weak D match, TRBD1 (5 bases). The V end was cut by 1 base, the J end by 3 bases, with 10 bases between. CDR3 size: 15 residues. CDR1 is SGHRS, CDR2 YFSETQ, per germline. The CDR3 DNA reads as TGCGCCAGCAGCTTGATCGGGGGAGCTAATGAAAAACTGTTTTTT. It yields the protein CASSLIGGANEKLFF.

This clone was observed a few times. The V gene is TRBV7-8, the J gene TRBJ2-2; 9 nucleotides match TRBD1. With 6 bases clipped from V and 4 bases from J, the junction kept 9 bases outside the gene matches. Looked up from germline, CDR1 is SGHVS and CDR2 is FQNEAQ. The CDR3 spans 16 residues. CDR3 in DNA: TGTGCCAGCAGATTGGGACAGGGAGCCCGCACCGGGGAGCTGTTTTTT. Its translation is CASRLGQGARTGELFF. The full variable domain, with the rest looked up from reference TRBV7-8 and TRBJ2-2, is GAGVSQSPRYKVAKRGQDVALRCDPISGHVSLFWYQQALGQGPEFLTYFQNEAQLDKSGLPSDRFFAERPEGSVSTLKIQRTQQEDSAVYLCASRLGQGARTGELFFGEGSRLTVL.

V usage is TRBV5-1 and J usage is TRBJ2-1; TRBD2 is a possible D gene (6 bases). From germline, CDR1 is SGHRS and CDR2 YFSETQ. This CDR3 comprises 15 residues. With 1 base removed from V and 6 bases from J, the gap between germline ends came to 14 bases. The CDR3 reads CASSLSRGTFNEQFF. Here the CDR3 DNA reads TGCGCCAGCAGCTTGAGTCGCGGGACCTTCAATGAGCAGTTCTTC.

This clone was counted a single time. The chain recombines TRBV2 with TRBJ2-3, with TRBD1 as a possible D gene (5 bases). This CDR3 spans 13 amino acids. Per the germline V gene, CDR1 is SNHLY and CDR2 is FYNNEI. The germline V and J ends were trimmed by 2 bases and 13 bases, with 16 bases remaining between them. The CDR3 is CASSESPGNMEYF. Written as DNA, the CDR3 is TGTGCCAGCAGTGAATCCCCAGGGAACATGGAGTATTTT.

The chain uses TRBV6-5 and TRBJ1-5, with TRBD1 matching over 8 bases. The CDR3 has 14 amino acids. Trimming removed 5 bases from V and 9 bases from J; junction bases left unmatched: 9. The germline V gene has CDR1 MNHEY and CDR2 SVGAGI. CDR3 protein: CASSTGTGQWPQHF. For the CDR3, the DNA is TGTGCCAGCAGTACGGGGACAGGCCAATGGCCCCAGCATTTT.

The rearrangement uses TRBV6-1 and TRBJ2-2; possible D gene TRBD1, 6 bases. V gave up 1 base and J gave up 6 bases, with 12 bases separating them. The CDR3 has 15 residues. Germline CDR1 reads MNHNS; CDR2 reads SASEGT. CDR3 nucleotide sequence: TGTGCCAGCAGTGAAGTCACAGGGAATCCCGGGGAGCTGTTTTTT. As protein: CASSEVTGNPGELFF.

The sample holds a few counts of this clone. The V and J genes are TRBV5-4 and TRBJ1-2, with a weak D call TRBD1 (5 bases). There are 14 residues in the CDR3. Germline V gives CDR1 SGHNT, CDR2 YYREEE (reference sequence). V lost 0 bases and J lost 4, with 10 bases in between. This CDR3 reads CASSLVGGVYGYTF. In nucleotides, the CDR3 is TGTGCCAGCAGCTTGGTGGGGGGGGTCTATGGCTACACCTTC.

V and J are TRBV5-1 and TRBJ1-4; 11 positions match TRBD1. The CDR3 contains 17 residues. V lost 4 bases, J lost 1 base, and 6 bases stayed unmatched. Germline lookup yields CDR1 SGHRS and CDR2 YFSETQ. In DNA, the CDR3 is TGCGCCAGCAGCGCACGGGGACAGGGGGGAACTAATGAAAAACTGTTTTTT. Translated, it gives CASSARGQGGTNEKLFF.

The chain joins TRBV19 to TRBJ1-1; 8 bases agree with TRBD1. V gave up 3 bases and J gave up 9 bases; unmatched junction bases: 9. Germline CDR1 is LNHDA and CDR2 is SQIVND (reference sequence). There are 14 residues in the CDR3. As DNA, the CDR3 is TGTGCCAGTAGTATGGACAGGGTAGAAGTTCAAGCTTTCTTT. It specifies CASSMDRVEVQAFF.

The chain joins TRBV27 to TRBJ1-5; D is undetermined. The V gene lost 7 bases and the J gene lost 3 bases, with 10 bases spanning the gap. The CDR3 is made up of 13 amino acids. Germline values: CDR1 MNHEY, CDR2 SMNVEV (reference sequence). CDR3 in amino acids: CASKRSHNQPQHF. In nucleotides, the CDR3 is TGTGCCAGCAAGCGATCGCACAATCAGCCCCAGCATTTT.

With regard to this clone: Different DNA sequences within this sample yield the same CDR3. This rearrangement joins TRBV4-1 to TRBJ1-4; 9 nucleotides line up with TRBD1. CDR3 size: 16 residues. CDR1 and CDR2 (germline): MGHRA, YSYEKL. The V gene end was trimmed by 1 base and the J gene end by 0 bases; junction bases not matched to a gene: 0. The CDR3 coding sequence is TGCGCCAGCAGCCAAGGACAGGGGGCAACTAATGAAAAACTGTTTTTT. Its translation: CASSQGQGATNEKLFF.

The V call is TRBV7-3, the J call TRBJ1-1; 9 bases fit TRBD1. Germline V lookup: CDR1 SGHTA, CDR2 FQGTGA. The CDR3 consists of 16 residues. V lost 5 bases and J lost 1; bases outside the gene matches: 8. CDR3 loop: CASSPTGGLGNTEAFF. DNA for the CDR3: TGTGCCAGCAGCCCAACAGGGGGCTTGGGGAACACTGAAGCTTTCTTT.

The chain is built from TRBV30 and TRBJ2-7, with D possibly TRBD2 on 6 matching bases. V lost 3 bases to trimming and J lost 9 bases, with 12 bases between them. The CDR3 has 11 amino acids. Germline lookup yields CDR1 GTSNPN and CDR2 SVGIG (reference sequence). CDR3 residues: CAWSGLEGQYV. The CDR3 DNA is TGTGCCTGGAGCGGATTGGAGGGGCAGTACGTC.

A single count supports this clone. The rearrangement uses TRBV9 and TRBJ1-3; D gene unclear. The V end was cut by 0 bases, the J end by 1 base, with 8 bases between. The germline V gene has CDR1 SGDLS and CDR2 YYNGEE. The length of the CDR3 is 15 residues. The CDR3 reads CASSVVWRSGNTIYF. The CDR3 DNA reads TGTGCCAGCAGCGTAGTATGGAGGTCTGGAAACACCATATATTTT.